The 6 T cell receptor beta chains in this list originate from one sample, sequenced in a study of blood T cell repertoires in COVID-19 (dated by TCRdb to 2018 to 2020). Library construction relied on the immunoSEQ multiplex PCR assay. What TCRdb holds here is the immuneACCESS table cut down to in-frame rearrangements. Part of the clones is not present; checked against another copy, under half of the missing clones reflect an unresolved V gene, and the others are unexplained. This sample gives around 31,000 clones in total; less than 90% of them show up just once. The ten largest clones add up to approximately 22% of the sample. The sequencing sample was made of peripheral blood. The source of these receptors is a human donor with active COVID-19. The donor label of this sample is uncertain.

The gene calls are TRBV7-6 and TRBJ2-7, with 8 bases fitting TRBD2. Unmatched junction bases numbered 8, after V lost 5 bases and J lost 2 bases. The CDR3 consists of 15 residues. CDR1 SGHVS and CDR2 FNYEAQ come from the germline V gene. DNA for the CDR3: TGTGCCAGCAGCCCCTCTGCCGGGAGGGCCTACGAGCAGTACTTC. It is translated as CASSPSAGRAYEQYF. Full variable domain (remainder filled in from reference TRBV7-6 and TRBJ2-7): GAGVSQSPRYKVTKRGQDVALRCDPISGHVSLYWYRQALGQGPEFLTYFNYEAQQDKSGLPNDRFSAERPEGSISTLTIQRTEQRDSAMYRCASSPSAGRAYEQYFGPGTRLTVT.

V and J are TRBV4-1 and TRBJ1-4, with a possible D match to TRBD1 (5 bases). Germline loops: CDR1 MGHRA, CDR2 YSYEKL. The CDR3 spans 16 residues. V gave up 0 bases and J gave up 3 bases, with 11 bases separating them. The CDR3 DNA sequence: TGCGCCAGCAGCCAAGATCCAGGGTCAGCTAATGAAAAACTGTTTTTT. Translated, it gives CASSQDPGSANEKLFF.

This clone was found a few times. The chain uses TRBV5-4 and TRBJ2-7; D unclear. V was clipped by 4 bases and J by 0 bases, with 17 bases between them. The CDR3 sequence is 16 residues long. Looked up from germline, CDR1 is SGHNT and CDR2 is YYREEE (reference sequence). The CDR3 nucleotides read TGTGCCAGCAGCCCAGACGTCGCGGCCACCTCCTACGAGCAGTACTTC. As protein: CASSPDVAATSYEQYF. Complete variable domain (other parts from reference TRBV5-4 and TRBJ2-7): ETGVTQSPTHLIKTRGQQVTLRCSSQSGHNTVSWYQQALGQGPQFIFQYYREEENGRGNFPPRFSGLQFPNYSSELNVNALELDDSALYLCASSPDVAATSYEQYFGPGTRLTVT.

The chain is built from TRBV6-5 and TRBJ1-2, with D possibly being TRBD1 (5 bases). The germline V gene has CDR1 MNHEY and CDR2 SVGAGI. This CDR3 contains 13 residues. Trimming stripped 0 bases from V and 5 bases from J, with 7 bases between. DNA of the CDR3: TGTGCCAGCAGTTACTCGACAGATTATGGCTACACCTTC. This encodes CASSYSTDYGYTF.

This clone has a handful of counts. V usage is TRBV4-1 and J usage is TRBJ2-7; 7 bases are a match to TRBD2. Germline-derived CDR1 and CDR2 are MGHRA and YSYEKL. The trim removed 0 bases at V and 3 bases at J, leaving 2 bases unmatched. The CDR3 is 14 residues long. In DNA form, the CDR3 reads TGCGCCAGCAGCCAAGATGCTAGCGGCTACGAGCAGTACTTC. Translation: CASSQDASGYEQYF.

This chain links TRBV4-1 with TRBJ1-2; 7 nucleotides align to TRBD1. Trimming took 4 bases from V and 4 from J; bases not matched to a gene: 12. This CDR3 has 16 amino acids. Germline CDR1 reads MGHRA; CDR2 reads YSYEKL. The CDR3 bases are TGCGCCAGCAGCCTAGAGGGGGCAGGTTCCTTCTATGGCTACACCTTC. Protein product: CASSLEGAGSFYGYTF.